This passage covers 24 T cell receptor beta chains from one sample sequenced in a study of blood T cell repertoires in COVID-19. Data came from immunoSEQ multiplex PCR; TCRdb stores just in-frame clones and leaves some out. The sample holds approximately 180,000 clones, 65% to 85% seen once. The specimen was peripheral blood. These receptors were obtained from a woman in her thirties or forties with COVID-19, enrolled during active disease.

V and J are TRBV19 and TRBJ1-4; D is unclear. CDR3 length: 12 amino acids. Trimming removed 7 bases at V and 5 bases at J, with 8 bases between. CDR1 is LNHDA, CDR2 SQIVND, per germline (reference sequence). This CDR3 reads CASTAGNEKLFF. The DNA for the CDR3 is TGTGCCAGTACCGCAGGCAATGAAAAACTGTTTTTT. Full variable domain (missing parts from reference TRBV19 and TRBJ1-4): DGGITQSPKYLFRKEGQNVTLSCEQNLNHDAMYWYRQDPGQGLRLIYYSQIVNDFQKGDIAEGYSVSREKKESFPLTVTSAQKNPTAFYLCASTAGNEKLFFGSGTQLSVL.

This clone was detected once. The J gene is TRBJ2-2, the V gene TRBV27; D uncertain. Germline V gene lookup returns CDR1 MNHEY and CDR2 SMNVEV (reference sequence). This CDR3 comprises 16 residues. Trimming left V 7 bases short and J 4 bases short, with 19 bases between. CDR3 nucleotides: TGTGCCAGCACCCTGGTGCGTTTACGCGGCACCGGGGAGCTGTTTTTT. It is translated as CASTLVRLRGTGELFF.

J is TRBJ1-2 and V is TRBV19, with D hard to call. The CDR3 consists of 16 residues. CDR1 and CDR2 from the germline V gene are LNHDA and SQIVND (reference sequence). The germline V and J ends were trimmed by 1 base and 0 bases, with 12 bases remaining between them. CDR3 nucleotide sequence: TGTGCCAGTAGTATAGGACTCACCTCCGCTAACTATGGCTACACCTTC. Translating gives CASSIGLTSANYGYTF.

The CDR3 bases are TGTGCCACCAGTGAAGGGACAGGCTTATCACTTCGGGGAGATACGCAGTATTTT. This encodes CATSEGTGLSLRGDTQYF. J is TRBJ2-3 and V is TRBV24-1, with 8 bases aligning to TRBD1. V lost 4 bases and J lost 5; bases outside the gene matches: 16. The CDR3 sequence is 18 residues long. CDR1 and CDR2 from the germline V gene are KGHDR and SFDVKD.

The V gene is TRBV27, the J gene TRBJ2-1; 10 bases agree with TRBD1. Germline-derived CDR1 and CDR2 are MNHEY and SMNVEV (reference sequence). After removal of 6 bases from V and 3 bases from J, the junction contained 8 bases not matched to a gene. The CDR3 contains 16 residues. The CDR3 nucleotides read TGTGCCAGCAGGAGCCCGGGACAGGGGTACTACAATGAGCAGTTCTTC. Amino acids: CASRSPGQGYYNEQFF.

This chain joins TRBV28 and TRBJ1-1; D remains ambiguous. Germline CDR1 MDHEN, CDR2 SYDVKM. CDR3 length equals 12 residues. V dropped 7 bases and J dropped 5 bases, with 11 bases sitting between them. This CDR3 is CASTALPTEAFF. CDR3 DNA: TGTGCCAGCACCGCACTACCGACTGAAGCTTTCTTT. Together with reference TRBV28 and TRBJ1-1, the CDR3 gives the full variable domain: DVKVTQSSRYLVKRTGEKVFLECVQDMDHENMFWYRQDPGLGLRLIYFSYDVKMKEKGDIPEGYSVSREKKERFSLILESASTNQTSMYLCASTALPTEAFFGQGTRLTVV.

In nucleotides, the CDR3 is TGCGCCAGCAGCCAACTTAGAGATGGCTACACCTTC. As protein: CASSQLRDGYTF. This rearrangement joins TRBV4-1 to TRBJ1-2, with D unresolved. The CDR3 totals 12 residues. Trimming removed 2 bases from V and 6 bases from J, with 7 bases in between. Germline V CDR1 and CDR2: MGHRA, YSYEKL.

The chain is built from TRBV10-3 and TRBJ2-2; tentatively, D is TRBD2 (6 bases). Per the germline V gene, CDR1 is ENHRY and CDR2 is SYGVKD. This CDR3 is built from 13 residues. V lost 4 bases to trimming and J lost 7 bases, with 10 bases between them. This CDR3 is CAISVQAGGELFF. In DNA, the CDR3 is TGTGCCATCAGTGTCCAAGCGGGCGGGGAGCTGTTTTTT.

CDR3 nucleotide sequence: TGTGCCAGCAGCTGGGCAGGGGCTGGAAACACCATATATTTT. Translation gives CASSWAGAGNTIYF. V usage is TRBV7-2 and J usage is TRBJ1-3; D possibly corresponds to TRBD1 (6 bases). The V end lost 4 bases, the J end lost 2 bases, and 9 bases lay between the germline ends. Germline lookup yields CDR1 SGHTA and CDR2 FQGNSA. This CDR3 region has 14 residues.

This chain connects TRBV24-1 to TRBJ2-4, with D tentatively TRBD1 (9 bases). The V and J ends lost 4 bases and 8 bases respectively, with 20 bases between them. The CDR3 is 16 residues long. CDR1 KGHDR and CDR2 SFDVKD come from the germline V gene. The CDR3 loop reads CATSDAGTGREDIQYF. For the CDR3, the DNA is TGTGCCACCAGTGACGCCGGGACAGGGCGGGAGGACATTCAGTACTTC.

This clone was detected only once. The V call is TRBV9, the J call TRBJ2-1, with 10 nucleotides matching TRBD2. The CDR3 runs to 14 residues. CDR1 SGDLS and CDR2 YYNGEE come from the germline V gene. V lost 6 bases, J lost 5 bases, and 5 bases stayed unmatched. The CDR3 bases are TGTGCCAGCACCCGCCTAGCGGGGGACAATGAGCAGTTCTTC. As protein: CASTRLAGDNEQFF.

The chain is built from TRBV6-5 and TRBJ1-1; the D gene is possibly TRBD1 (6 bases). This CDR3 is built from 14 residues. Germline CDR1 MNHEY, CDR2 SVGAGI. V lost 0 bases to trimming and J lost 6 bases, with 11 bases between them. Written as DNA, the CDR3 is TGTGCCAGCAGTTACTCCCACAGGACAGCTGAAGCTTTCTTT. It translates to CASSYSHRTAEAFF.

This chain links TRBV19 with TRBJ1-1; D possibly corresponds to TRBD1 (5 bases). Trimming removed 6 bases from V and 0 bases from J, with 11 bases in between. From germline, CDR1 is LNHDA and CDR2 SQIVND (reference sequence). The CDR3 totals 14 residues. The CDR3 region has the DNA TGTGCCAGTAGGACCAGGGTAATGAACACTGAAGCTTTCTTT. This gives the protein CASRTRVMNTEAFF.

For the CDR3, the DNA is TGTGCCAGCAGTTACTCGAAGGCAGGGTCGGAGACCCAGTACTTC. It yields the protein CASSYSKAGSETQYF. The chain recombines TRBV6-2 or TRBV6-3 with TRBJ2-5, with D perhaps matching TRBD1 (5 bases). The CDR3 runs to 15 residues. The V and J ends lost 0 bases and 5 bases respectively, with 13 bases between them. The germline V gene encodes CDR1 MNHEY and CDR2 SVGEGT.

This rearrangement joins TRBV19 to TRBJ2-1; 8 positions match TRBD1. The trim removed 7 bases at V and 8 bases at J, leaving 7 bases unmatched. Per germline, CDR1 LNHDA and CDR2 SQIVND (reference sequence). There are 13 residues in the CDR3. The CDR3 protein is CASTMTGADEQFF. The CDR3 nucleotides read TGTGCCAGTACCATGACAGGGGCTGATGAGCAGTTCTTC.

This sequence joins TRBV6-5 and TRBJ1-4; no clear D gene. CDR1 is MNHEY, CDR2 SVGAGI, per germline. CDR3 size: 15 residues. Trimming cost V 5 bases and J 8 bases, with 18 bases left between them. The CDR3 reads CASSRQSRLNEKLFF. CDR3 DNA sequence: TGTGCCAGCAGTCGCCAGAGCAGGCTTAACGAAAAACTGTTTTTT.

The V gene is TRBV19, the J gene TRBJ1-2, with unresolved D. The V end lost 6 bases, the J end lost 1 base, and 3 bases lay between the germline ends. The CDR3 loop spans 11 amino acids. Germline V lookup: CDR1 LNHDA, CDR2 SQIVND (reference sequence). CDR3 protein: CASSHNYGYTF. For the CDR3, the DNA is TGTGCCAGTAGCCATAACTATGGCTACACCTTC.

The chain employs TRBV18 and TRBJ2-1, with D unresolved. The CDR3 totals 14 residues. The V end lost 5 bases, the J end lost 3 bases, and 11 bases lay between the germline ends. The V gene's germline CDR1 is KGHSH and CDR2 LQKENI. CDR3 in amino acids: CASSTVRFYNEQFF. CDR3 coding DNA: TGTGCCAGCTCAACGGTCCGGTTCTACAATGAGCAGTTCTTC.

The chain recombines TRBV5-4 with TRBJ2-7; TRBD2 agrees at 9 bases. This CDR3 region has 14 residues. V gave up 5 bases and J gave up 6 bases; unmatched junction bases: 9. Per germline, CDR1 SGHNT and CDR2 YYREEE (reference sequence). CDR3 sequence reads: CASRYSGSGGEQYF. Here the CDR3 DNA reads TGTGCCAGCAGGTATAGCGGGAGCGGTGGCGAGCAGTACTTC. The full variable domain, with the rest looked up from reference TRBV5-4 and TRBJ2-7, is ETGVTQSPTHLIKTRGQQVTLRCSSQSGHNTVSWYQQALGQGPQFIFQYYREEENGRGNFPPRFSGLQFPNYSSELNVNALELDDSALYLCASRYSGSGGEQYFGPGTRLTVT.

Comment on this clone: Other DNA variants within this sample encode the same CDR3. The chain joins TRBV10-1 to TRBJ1-5, with TRBD1 matching 7 bases. The CDR3 runs to 13 residues. Germline V gene lookup returns CDR1 WNHNN and CDR2 SYGVQD (reference sequence). J lost 5 bases, V lost 6 bases, and 4 bases had no gene match. The CDR3 DNA follows: TGCGCCAGCAGCCAGGGGGTGGATCAGCCCCAGCATTTT. Encoded protein: CASSQGVDQPQHF.

The rearrangement uses TRBV7-8 and TRBJ1-2; D is uncertain. Trimming removed 2 bases from V and 8 bases from J, with 18 bases in between. CDR1 is SGHVS and CDR2 is FQNEAQ in the germline V gene. This CDR3 has 15 amino acids. Here the CDR3 DNA reads TGTGCCAGCAGCTTATTTTCGGGTGGGTCCGGGGGCTACACCTTC. This codes for CASSLFSGGSGGYTF.

The genes are TRBV5-4 and TRBJ1-2; a possible D gene is TRBD1 (5 bases). The germline gives CDR1 SGHNT, CDR2 YYREEE (reference sequence). V shed 0 bases and J shed 4 bases, with 13 bases lying between them. CDR3 length: 15 amino acids. CDR3 coding DNA: TGTGCCAGCAGCTTGGCCGGGGGGGGACCCTATGGCTACACCTTC. Translating it yields CASSLAGGGPYGYTF.

This chain links TRBV5-8 with TRBJ2-7; TRBD1 is a possible D gene (6 bases). Trimming removed 3 bases from V and 12 bases from J, with 19 bases in between. The CDR3 covers 13 residues. Germline V lookup: CDR1 SGHTS, CDR2 YDEGEE. The CDR3 DNA follows: TGTGCCAGCAGCTCTGATCAGACAGGCCGGGCGTACTTC. This gives the protein CASSSDQTGRAYF.

The rearrangement uses TRBV6-5 and TRBJ2-1, with 8 bases aligning to TRBD2. Germline loops: CDR1 MNHEY, CDR2 SVGAGI. The CDR3 length is 11 residues. V was clipped by 7 bases and J by 15 bases; unmatched bases: 8. This CDR3 reads CASISSGSRFF. DNA of the CDR3: TGTGCCAGCATTTCGAGCGGGAGTAGGTTCTTC.